This entry is about one T cell receptor (beta chain). A single record per CDR3 protein comes from TCRdb applying MiXCR to the RT-PCR reads. The repertoire holds about 680,000 distinct CDR3 sequences, with 12% to 15% as singletons. Input material: memory CD4+ T cells from blood. This sequence was found in a female donor in good health, serving as a healthy control.

CDR3 DNA: TGTGCCAGCAGATTCGAGAGGAGGGGTGAGCAGTTCTTC. As protein: CASRFERRGEQFF. The rearrangement links TRBV6-5 to TRBJ2-1, with D maybe TRBD2 (6 bases). The germline gives CDR1 MNHEY, CDR2 SVGAGI. The CDR3 has 13 residues. V lost 6 bases and J lost 9, with 15 bases in between.